The clone carrying this T cell receptor beta chain was seen a handful of times. This entry is derived from a study of blood T cells in healthy people across ages. CDR1 MDHEN and CDR2 SYDVKM come from the germline V gene. The CDR3 sequence is 16 residues long. V was clipped by 5 bases and J by 3 bases, with 20 bases between them. The second PCR ran about 6 to 12 cycles with a sample-barcoded 5' primer and J-beta primers. TCRdb reanalysed the 5' RACE reads using MiXCR and keeps one entry per CDR3 protein. The repertoire holds around 900,000 distinct CDR3 sequences, with roughly half as singletons. Source material: blood. The chain is built from TRBV28 and TRBJ2-7; no reliable D call. The TCR sequence derives from a woman between 55 and 75 years old in good health. CDR3 region: CASSPGGPLSNYEQYF. In DNA, the CDR3 is TGTGCCAGCAGTCCGGGCGGTCCACTATCAAACTACGAGCAGTACTTC.